These 2 T cell receptor beta chains came from one sample sequenced in a study of T cells in Graves' hyperthyroidism and ophthalmopathy. RNA transcripts were the template for amplifying TCR beta CDR3 regions. The HTBI primer set served for first-round RT-PCR of the TCR CDR3. TCRdb passed the multiplex PCR reads through MiXCR, listing each CDR3 protein once. The data show around 800,000 distinct CDR3 sequences, with approximately 40% seen just once and roughly 8.3% held by the top ten. The sequencing sample was made of blood. These receptor sequences come from a man aged 18 to 35 with Graves' hyperthyroidism.

V gene TRBV19 combines with J gene TRBJ2-7, with 10 bases that match TRBD1. V lost 5 bases to trimming and J lost 1 base; unmatched junction nucleotides: 5. The CDR3 spans 15 residues. The germline V gene has CDR1 LNHDA and CDR2 SQIVND (reference sequence). CDR3 bases: TGTGCCAGTAGTGTAGGACAGGGGGGATCCTACGAGCAGTACTTC. It codes for CASSVGQGGSYEQYF. The variable domain in full, with the rest retrieved from reference TRBV19 and TRBJ2-7, is DGGITQSPKYLFRKEGQNVTLSCEQNLNHDAMYWYRQDPGQGLRLIYYSQIVNDFQKGDIAEGYSVSREKKESFPLTVTSAQKNPTAFYLCASSVGQGGSYEQYFGPGTRLTVT.

This sequence joins TRBV11-2 and TRBJ2-5, with D uncertain. The CDR3 extends over 15 amino acids. V was pared by 1 base and J by 2 bases, with 11 bases between. CDR1 is SGHAT and CDR2 is FQNNGV in the germline V gene. In DNA form, the CDR3 reads TGTGCCAGCAGCTTAGTGTTGTCAGGTCAAGAGACCCAGTACTTC. It encodes CASSLVLSGQETQYF.